The next 10 T cell receptor beta chains were all read from a single sample in a study of PD-1 blockade in classical Hodgkin lymphoma. Every patient experienced relapse after autologous stem cell transplantation, and brentuximab vedotin exposure varied. Sequencing was performed with immunoSEQ multiplex PCR; in TCRdb, only in-frame clones are kept and a portion is missing. The sample shows about 94,000 clones, roughly 89% of them seen only once. Specimen: peripheral blood mononuclear cells (PBMCs), collected before the second cycle of nivolumab. Receptors were obtained from a human donor with classical Hodgkin lymphoma.

The chain links TRBV7-9 to TRBJ2-1; D is possibly TRBD2 (5 bases). CDR1 is SEHNR and CDR2 is FQNEAQ in the germline V gene (reference sequence). The CDR3 runs to 15 residues. V gave up 5 bases and J gave up 4 bases, with 15 bases separating them. The CDR3 region has the DNA TGTGCCAGCAGCCGCGACGGGGTCCGATACAATGAGCAGTTCTTC. It yields the protein CASSRDGVRYNEQFF.

This clone appeared a single time. The rearrangement links TRBV7-9 to TRBJ2-7, with 8 bases fitting TRBD2. V lost 7 bases, J lost 0 bases, and 8 bases stayed unmatched. Germline V gene data show CDR1 as SEHNR and CDR2 as FQNEAQ (reference sequence). The CDR3 length is 15 residues. The CDR3 DNA reads as TGTGCCAGCAACCGGGGGGGATCTACCTCCTACGAGCAGTACTTC. Residues: CASNRGGSTSYEQYF.

A single count supports this clone. The V and J genes are TRBV7-9 and TRBJ1-2; D is perhaps TRBD1 (5 bases). The length of the CDR3 is 16 residues. V shed 4 bases and J shed 4 bases, with 19 bases lying between them. Germline V gene data show CDR1 as SEHNR and CDR2 as FQNEAQ (reference sequence). The CDR3 spells CASSSLGGTMGYGYTF. CDR3 in DNA: TGTGCCAGCAGCTCCTTGGGAGGGACCATGGGCTATGGCTACACCTTC.

The genes are TRBV7-9 and TRBJ1-4; D gene uncertain. CDR1 and CDR2 from the germline V gene are SEHNR and FQNEAQ (reference sequence). The CDR3 extends over 14 amino acids. Deletions cut 1 base from V and 8 bases from J, with 11 bases between. CDR3 DNA: TGTGCCAGCAGCTTAGGGCCCTCGGGGGAAAAACTGTTTTTT. Its protein is CASSLGPSGEKLFF.

V is TRBV30 and J is TRBJ2-7, with D hard to call. V shed 2 bases and J shed 2 bases, with 13 bases lying between them. Per germline, CDR1 GTSNPN and CDR2 SVGIG (reference sequence). The CDR3 is 14 amino acids. Written as DNA, the CDR3 is TGTGCCTGGAGTCTTCCGGCAGGTCCCTACGAGCAGTACTTC. Amino acid sequence: CAWSLPAGPYEQYF.

The chain joins TRBV27 to TRBJ2-2; perhaps TRBD1 as D (5 bases). V lost 6 bases to trimming and J lost 6 bases, with 20 bases between them. Looked up from germline, CDR1 is MNHEY and CDR2 is SMNVEV (reference sequence). CDR3 length: 16 amino acids. Here the CDR3 DNA reads TGTGCCAGCAGCGTGTGGCCAGGGCCTTCGGCCGGGGAGCTGTTTTTT. Protein product: CASSVWPGPSAGELFF.

V gene TRBV11-2 combines with J gene TRBJ2-7; 7 bases line up with TRBD2. Germline assignment: CDR1 SGHAT and CDR2 FQNNGV. The length of the CDR3 is 15 residues. The V and J ends lost 7 bases and 3 bases, in that order; junction bases with no gene match: 12. In nucleotides, the CDR3 is TGTGCCAGCACTCCTAGGGGAGGGTTGGACTACGAGCAGTACTTC. Translated: CASTPRGGLDYEQYF.

The chain combines TRBV25-1 with TRBJ2-4; no firm D call. The CDR3 has 15 residues. V dropped 3 bases and J dropped 1 base, with 10 bases sitting between them. Germline values: CDR1 MGHDK, CDR2 SYGVNS. Here the CDR3 reads CASSDRGGAKNIQYF. CDR3 coding DNA: TGTGCCAGCAGTGACCGAGGTGGGGCCAAAAACATTCAGTACTTC.

As DNA, the CDR3 is TGTGCCAGCAGCTTAGCGGACGAGCAGTACTTC. As protein: CASSLADEQYF. The chain combines TRBV7-2 with TRBJ2-7; D is undetermined. The CDR3 length is 11 residues. Per germline, CDR1 SGHTA and CDR2 FQGNSA. The V end lost 0 bases, the J end lost 5 bases, and 2 bases lay between the germline ends.

The rearrangement joins TRBV7-9 to TRBJ2-7, with 9 bases that match TRBD1. Per the germline V gene, CDR1 is SEHNR and CDR2 is FQNEAQ (reference sequence). Trimming took 5 bases from V and 2 from J; bases not matched to a gene: 7. The CDR3 is 15 residues long. Written as DNA, the CDR3 is TGTGCCAGCAGCACCGGGACAGGGTCTACCTACGAGCAGTACTTC. Translated: CASSTGTGSTYEQYF.